These 8 T cell receptor beta chains were all obtained from the same sample, sequenced in a study of sequential checkpoint blockade in melanoma. Described treatment: randomized to nivolumab then ipilimumab (arm A) or the reverse (arm B). Clones were read by immunoSEQ multiplex PCR, and TCRdb kept only the in-frame ones, dropping some. The sample records 15,000 to 20,000 clones, roughly 70% being singletons. The sequencing used CD8+ T cells sorted from blood (inferred from file names), collected from a patient given nivolumab and ipilimumab in sequence. The receptors stem from a human donor with melanoma.

V gene TRBV27 combines with J gene TRBJ2-7; 7 bases line up with TRBD2. The CDR3 runs 15 residues. Germline V gives CDR1 MNHEY, CDR2 SMNVEV (reference sequence). With V trimmed by 7 bases and J by 3 bases, 12 bases remained unmatched. The CDR3 DNA sequence: TGTGCCAGCACCCCACTAGGCGGGAGTAGCTACGAGCAGTACTTC. The encoded protein is CASTPLGGSSYEQYF.

The chain uses TRBV7-9 and TRBJ2-1; the match to TRBD1 covers 8 bases. Trimming at V came to 5 bases and at J to 9 bases, leaving 15 bases not matched to a gene. CDR3 length: 16 residues. The germline V gene has CDR1 SEHNR and CDR2 FQNEAQ (reference sequence). In DNA form, the CDR3 reads TGTGCCAGCAGCGGACCCGCGGACAGGGAGTCGGGTGAGCAGTTCTTC. Its protein is CASSGPADRESGEQFF.

This clone was detected a few times. The rearrangement links TRBV15 to TRBJ1-1, with D possibly TRBD1 on 6 matching bases. CDR1 and CDR2 (germline): LNHNV, YYDKDF (reference sequence). The CDR3 runs to 16 residues. V dropped 0 bases and J dropped 1 base, with 12 bases sitting between them. CDR3 nucleotide sequence: TGTGCCACCAGCAGAGATCCGGGGGGCCCGAACACTGAAGCTTTCTTT. Amino acid sequence: CATSRDPGGPNTEAFF.

The chain combines TRBV5-8 with TRBJ2-3, with TRBD2 identical over 12 bases. V shed 4 bases, J shed 3 bases, and the junction held 12 bases outside the gene matches. This CDR3 is 18 amino acids long. Germline CDR1 and CDR2: SGHTS and YDEGEE. CDR3 in amino acids: CASSLDRLAGGPTDTQYF. The CDR3 nucleotides read TGTGCCAGCAGCCTCGACCGTCTAGCGGGGGGGCCAACAGATACGCAGTATTTT.

This clone came up a few times. The chain employs TRBV7-6 and TRBJ2-7; 10 bases agree with TRBD2. The CDR3 runs to 14 residues. The V and J ends lost 4 bases and 2 bases, in that order; junction bases with no gene match: 2. Germline V gene lookup returns CDR1 SGHVS and CDR2 FNYEAQ. The CDR3 bases are TGTGCCAGCAGCTCCCTAGCGGGGGCCTACGAGCAGTACTTC. This gives the protein CASSSLAGAYEQYF.

J is TRBJ2-7 and V is TRBV9, with D possibly matching TRBD1 (5 bases). The ends were cut back, 0 bases at V and 3 bases at J, with 10 bases in the middle. Germline-derived CDR1 and CDR2 are SGDLS and YYNGEE. The CDR3 loop spans 14 amino acids. The CDR3 loop reads CASSVGGPLYEQYF. As DNA, the CDR3 is TGTGCCAGCAGCGTAGGGGGCCCGCTCTACGAGCAGTACTTC.

V is TRBV5-8 and J is TRBJ2-1, with a possible D match to TRBD2 (5 bases). This CDR3 spans 16 amino acids. Germline V lookup: CDR1 SGHTS, CDR2 YDEGEE. Trimming took off 0 bases at V and 7 bases at J, with 17 bases between the two ends. CDR3 in DNA: TGTGCCAGCAGCTTGGCCGAACAACTCCCGGGGAATGAGCAGTTCTTC. This codes for CASSLAEQLPGNEQFF.

The V gene is TRBV5-1, the J gene TRBJ2-7; D might be TRBD2 (6 bases). CDR1 and CDR2 (germline): SGHRS, YFSETQ. This CDR3 has 14 amino acids. V shed 1 base and J shed 1 base, with 9 bases lying between them. The CDR3, as DNA: TGCGCCAGCAGCTTGCTTCGGGGGTCCTACGAGCAGTACTTC. It yields the protein CASSLLRGSYEQYF.